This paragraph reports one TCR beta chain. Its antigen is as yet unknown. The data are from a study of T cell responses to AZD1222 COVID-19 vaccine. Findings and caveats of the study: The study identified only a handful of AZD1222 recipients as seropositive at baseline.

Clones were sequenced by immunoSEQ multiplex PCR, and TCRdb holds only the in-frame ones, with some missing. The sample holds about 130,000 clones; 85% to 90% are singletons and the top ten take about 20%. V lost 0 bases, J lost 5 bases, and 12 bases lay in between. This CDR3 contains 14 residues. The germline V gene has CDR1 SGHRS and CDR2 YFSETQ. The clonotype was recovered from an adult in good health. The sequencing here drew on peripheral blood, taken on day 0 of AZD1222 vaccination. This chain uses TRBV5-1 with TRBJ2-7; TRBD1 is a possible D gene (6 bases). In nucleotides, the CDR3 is TGCGCCAGCAGCTTGGCAGGGACACTCGACGAGCAGTACTTC. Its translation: CASSLAGTLDEQYF.